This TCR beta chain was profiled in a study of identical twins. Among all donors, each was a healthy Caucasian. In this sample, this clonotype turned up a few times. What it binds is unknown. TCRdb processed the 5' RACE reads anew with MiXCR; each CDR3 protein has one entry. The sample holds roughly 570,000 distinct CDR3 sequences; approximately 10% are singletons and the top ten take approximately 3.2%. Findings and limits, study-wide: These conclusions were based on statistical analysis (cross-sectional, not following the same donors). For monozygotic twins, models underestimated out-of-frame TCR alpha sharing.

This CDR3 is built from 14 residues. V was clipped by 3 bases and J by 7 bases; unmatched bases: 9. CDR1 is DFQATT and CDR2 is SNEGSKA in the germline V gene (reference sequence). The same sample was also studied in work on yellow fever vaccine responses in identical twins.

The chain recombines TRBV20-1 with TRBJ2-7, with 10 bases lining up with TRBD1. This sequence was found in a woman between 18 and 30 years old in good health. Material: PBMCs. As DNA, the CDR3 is TGCAGTGCTAGTGGGGGGACAGGGGTGCGGGAGCAGTACTTC. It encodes CSASGGTGVREQYF.